This TCR beta chain is drawn from a study of radiotherapy plus CTLA-4 blockade in lung cancer. As for the study in general: Among all patients, approximately 18% showed objective responses, while 30% to 35% had disease control. Overall study results and limits: Radiotherapy was combined with ipilimumab, and tumor-derived TCR clones then expanded in blood.

Ipilimumab CTLA-4 blockade and focal radiation were given to patients with chemo-refractory metastatic non-small-cell lung cancer. V was pared by 6 bases and J by 2 bases, with 17 bases between. Germline CDR1 is MNHNY and CDR2 is SVGAGI (reference sequence). The CDR3 runs to 15 residues. Data came from immunoSEQ multiplex PCR; TCRdb stores just in-frame clones and leaves some out. The sample has 85,000 to 90,000 clones, around nine tenths seen once. This clone has just a few counts. What it recognizes is unknown. The sequence was collected from a human donor with non-small cell lung cancer that progressed on radiotherapy plus ipilimumab. This sample comprised peripheral blood, obtained from a patient treated with radiotherapy plus ipilimumab. J is TRBJ2-7 and V is TRBV6-6; D unresolved. The CDR3 protein is CASRPYGRFPYEQYF. As DNA, the CDR3 is TGTGCCAGCAGGCCTTATGGACGATTCCCCTACGAGCAGTACTTC.